The 31 T cell receptor beta chains below all came from one sample that was sequenced in a study of T cell repertoires in cytomegalovirus infection. TCRdb used MiXCR to reprocess the reads, holding one entry per CDR3 protein. The sample has around 130,000 distinct CDR3 sequences, 20% to 30% seen once. No cognate antigen is known for these TCRs. The sample consisted of PBMCs, sequenced either directly or after in vitro stimulation (not recorded which). The source of these receptors is a human donor in good health (CMV status not recorded). Some clones in this sample may be carry-over from other donors' samples.

This chain uses TRBV30 with TRBJ1-2, with D maybe TRBD1 (5 bases). V lost 0 bases and J lost 5, with 16 bases in between. Germline V gene lookup returns CDR1 GTSNPN and CDR2 SVGIG (reference sequence). The CDR3 contains 15 residues. CDR3 bases: TGTGCCTGGAGTGTACATTTTGGGACTTCTTATGGCTACACCTTC. Protein sequence: CAWSVHFGTSYGYTF.

Only a few counts were recorded for this clonotype. The chain carries TRBV7-2 and TRBJ2-7, with D unclear. Germline V CDR1 and CDR2: SGHTA, FQGNSA. This CDR3 region has 13 residues. V was pared by 0 bases and J by 1 base, with 4 bases between. CDR3 coding DNA: TGTGCCAGCAGCTTAGCGGAGTCCTACGAGCAGTACTTC. Amino acids: CASSLAESYEQYF.

This clonotype was counted ten times or more. The V gene is TRBV6-5, the J gene TRBJ2-7; D remains ambiguous. There are 13 residues in the CDR3. Germline assignment: CDR1 MNHEY and CDR2 SVGAGI. The V and J ends lost 2 bases and 0 bases respectively, with 5 bases between them. As DNA, the CDR3 is TGTGCCAGCAGTTACGCATACTCCTACGAGCAGTACTTC. The encoded protein is CASSYAYSYEQYF.

This clonotype appeared a few times. V is TRBV15 and J is TRBJ1-5; 9 nucleotides match TRBD1. The CDR3 contains 15 residues. J was trimmed by 7 bases and V by 7 bases; bases with no gene match: 11. Germline values: CDR1 LNHNV, CDR2 YYDKDF (reference sequence). CDR3 coding DNA: TGTGCCACCAAATCGGGACAGGGACTTAGGCAGCCCCAGCATTTT. This gives the protein CATKSGQGLRQPQHF.

The J gene is TRBJ2-5, the V gene TRBV6-1, with a tentative D call TRBD1 (6 bases). The germline V gene encodes CDR1 MNHNS and CDR2 SASEGT. CDR3 length: 14 amino acids. V gave up 3 bases and J gave up 2 bases, with 10 bases separating them. The CDR3 bases are TGTGCCAGCAGTGATCTTACAGGGCAAGAGACCCAGTACTTC. Its translation is CASSDLTGQETQYF.

This clonotype showed up many times. The chain uses TRBV7-2 and TRBJ2-5, with a weak D call TRBD1 (6 bases). V dropped 3 bases and J dropped 0 bases, with 14 bases sitting between them. Germline V gene lookup returns CDR1 SGHTA and CDR2 FQGNSA. This CDR3 contains 16 residues. CDR3 sequence reads: CASSFPGQKYQETQYF. CDR3 DNA sequence: TGTGCCAGCAGCTTCCCGGGACAAAAGTACCAAGAGACCCAGTACTTC.

This rearrangement joins TRBV25-1 to TRBJ2-1; 7 bases are a match to TRBD2. The trim removed 4 bases at V and 7 bases at J, leaving 10 bases unmatched. Germline V gene data show CDR1 as MGHDK and CDR2 as SYGVNS. This CDR3 has 15 residues. Here the CDR3 DNA reads TGTGCCAGCAGTGGCCGGGACTCCGGGGGGAATGAGCAGTTCTTC. Translated, it gives CASSGRDSGGNEQFF.

V usage is TRBV28 and J usage is TRBJ1-2; D remains unclear. Germline V CDR1 and CDR2: MDHEN, SYDVKM. This CDR3 contains 13 residues. V lost 8 bases and J lost 4, with 14 bases in between. The CDR3 here is CASGWMGIYGYTF. In DNA form, the CDR3 reads TGTGCCAGCGGCTGGATGGGGATCTATGGCTACACCTTC.

The V call is TRBV12-3 or TRBV12-4, the J call TRBJ1-5; D is uncertain. This CDR3 has 14 residues. The V and J ends lost 2 bases and 4 bases respectively, with 9 bases between them. CDR3 protein: CASSLMAGNQPQHF. The CDR3 bases are TGTGCCAGCAGTTTAATGGCAGGAAATCAGCCCCAGCATTTT.

In this sample, this clonotype turned up a few times. The CDR3 reads CASSLWAGGSYNEQFF. CDR3 sequence (DNA): TGTGCCAGCAGCTTATGGGCGGGAGGCTCCTACAATGAGCAGTTCTTC. This chain connects TRBV7-2 to TRBJ2-1, with 8 nucleotides matching TRBD2. This CDR3 has 16 residues. Germline V gives CDR1 SGHTA, CDR2 FQGNSA. Trimming took 2 bases from V and 0 from J; bases not matched to a gene: 3.

The chain links TRBV7-9 to TRBJ1-2; possible D gene TRBD1, 6 bases. CDR1 SEHNR and CDR2 FQNEAQ come from the germline V gene (reference sequence). V lost 5 bases, J lost 0 bases, and 19 bases lay in between. This CDR3 has 17 amino acids. The CDR3 is CASSPLAGVTANYGYTF. The DNA for the CDR3 is TGTGCCAGCAGCCCTCTTGCAGGGGTCACCGCTAACTATGGCTACACCTTC.

This clonotype was counted at least ten times. The chain employs TRBV7-2 and TRBJ1-5; tentative D call: TRBD1 (6 bases). CDR3 length equals 13 residues. Trimming stripped 5 bases from V and 6 bases from J, with 11 bases between. Looked up from germline, CDR1 is SGHTA and CDR2 is FQGNSA. CDR3 DNA: TGTGCCAGCAGCGTGCGGGGGGCTCAGCCCCAGCATTTT. Its protein product is CASSVRGAQPQHF.

The chain has TRBV7-9 and TRBJ2-1, with TRBD2 as a possible D gene (5 bases). The germline gives CDR1 SEHNR, CDR2 FQNEAQ (reference sequence). The CDR3 length is 14 residues. The V and J ends lost 0 bases and 8 bases respectively, with 11 bases between them. CDR3 sequence (DNA): TGTGCCAGCAGCTTAGCCGAGGGTCTGGATGAGCAGTTCTTC. Protein: CASSLAEGLDEQFF.

The V and J genes are TRBV24-1 and TRBJ2-1; perhaps TRBD1 as D (6 bases). The ends were cut back, 4 bases at V and 6 bases at J, with 18 bases in the middle. The CDR3 has 16 residues. From germline, CDR1 is KGHDR and CDR2 SFDVKD. CDR3 coding DNA: TGTGCCACCAGTGACCCCGATGAGGGGGTCTCCAATGAGCAGTTCTTC. This sequence encodes CATSDPDEGVSNEQFF.

This clonotype was detected a few times. The chain uses TRBV7-9 and TRBJ2-3; D unresolved. CDR1 is SEHNR and CDR2 is FQNEAQ in the germline V gene (reference sequence). Between the trimmed V and J ends, which lost 5 bases and 6 bases, there was a span of 12 bases. The length of the CDR3 is 13 residues. Here the CDR3 DNA reads TGTGCCAGCAGCCCCGATTTTTGGGATACGCAGTATTTT. Encoded protein: CASSPDFWDTQYF. The variable domain in full, completed from reference TRBV7-9 and TRBJ2-3, reads DTGVSQNPRHKITKRGQNVTFRCDPISEHNRLYWYRQTLGQGPEFLTYFQNEAQLEKSRLLSDRFSAERPKGSFSTLEIQRTEQGDSAMYLCASSPDFWDTQYFGPGTRLTVL.

This chain uses TRBV11-2 with TRBJ2-2; no firm D call. Germline CDR1 reads SGHAT; CDR2 reads FQNNGV. The V and J ends lost 8 bases and 1 base respectively, with 11 bases between them. The CDR3 spans 14 residues. CDR3 coding DNA: TGTGCCAGCCCCTACGAGCAGAACACCGGGGAGCTGTTTTTT. The encoded protein is CASPYEQNTGELFF.

The sample holds one count of this clonotype. J is TRBJ1-3 and V is TRBV25-1; D remains ambiguous. Germline V gives CDR1 MGHDK, CDR2 SYGVNS. This CDR3 is built from 11 residues. V was cut by 6 bases and J by 4 bases, with 4 bases left in between. The CDR3, as DNA: TGTGCCAGCAGACAGGGAAACACCATATATTTT. This translates into CASRQGNTIYF.

This sequence joins TRBV20-1 and TRBJ2-5, with D perhaps assigned TRBD1 or TRBD2 (5 bases each). The V gene's germline CDR1 is DFQATT and CDR2 SNEGSKA (reference sequence). This CDR3 has 15 amino acids. The V end lost 2 bases, the J end lost 5 bases, and 18 bases lay between the germline ends. DNA for the CDR3: TGCAGTGCTAGACCAACGGGACGGGGTATGGAGACCCAGTACTTC. Residues: CSARPTGRGMETQYF.

J is TRBJ2-7 and V is TRBV6-8, with D perhaps TRBD1 (6 bases). Looked up from germline, CDR1 is MNHGY and CDR2 is SAAAGT. CDR3 size: 12 residues. Trimming took 7 bases from V and 3 from J, leaving 10 bases between them. CDR3 loop: CASKDSYYEQYF. The CDR3 coding sequence is TGTGCCAGCAAGGACAGCTACTACGAGCAGTACTTC.

This rearrangement joins TRBV6-6 to TRBJ1-3; 10 positions match TRBD1. Germline CDR1 and CDR2: MNHNY and SVGAGI (reference sequence). The CDR3 is 16 amino acids. J was trimmed by 0 bases and V by 6 bases; bases with no gene match: 5. CDR3: CASRGQGENSGNTIYF. The DNA for the CDR3 is TGTGCCAGCAGAGGACAGGGGGAGAACTCTGGAAACACCATATATTTT.

Many counts were recorded for this clonotype. The V call is TRBV6-6, the J call TRBJ2-5; possible D gene TRBD1, 6 bases. The CDR3 spans 14 residues. Germline loops: CDR1 MNHNY, CDR2 SVGAGI (reference sequence). V gave up 4 bases and J gave up 2 bases, with 11 bases separating them. CDR3 nucleotides: TGTGCCAGCAGTTCGAGAACAGGGCAAGAGACCCAGTACTTC. This gives the protein CASSSRTGQETQYF.

This clonotype was counted between two and nine times. The J gene is TRBJ2-7, the V gene TRBV4-3; no firm D call. The CDR3 runs to 15 residues. Trimming took 0 bases from V and 6 from J, leaving 15 bases between them. Germline V CDR1 and CDR2: LGHNA, YSLEER. CDR3 DNA sequence: TGCGCCAGCAGCCAAGATCCCCCCCCCGGGTCCGAGCAGTACTTC. This sequence encodes CASSQDPPPGSEQYF.

This clonotype was recorded once. The CDR3 carries no conserved terminal phenylalanine or tryptophan, so it likely arises from a read error. The chain recombines TRBV28 with TRBJ2-7, with unresolved D. Per germline, CDR1 MDHEN and CDR2 SYDVKM. The CDR3 has 15 amino acids. V lost 8 bases and J lost 2, with 19 bases in between. The CDR3: CASFTATRPPYEQYS. CDR3 DNA sequence: TGTGCCAGCTTTACCGCAACCAGGCCTCCCTACGAGCAGTACTCC.

The chain recombines TRBV7-2 with TRBJ2-1; the D is unclear. CDR1 is SGHTA, CDR2 FQGNSA, per germline. V gave up 1 base and J gave up 6 bases, with 7 bases separating them. This CDR3 has 13 residues. The CDR3 sequence: CASSLGPSNEQFF. CDR3 coding DNA: TGTGCCAGCAGCTTAGGGCCGTCCAATGAGCAGTTCTTC.

This CDR3 reads CASSITWGGNEQFF. CDR3 sequence (DNA): TGTGCCAGTAGCATAACTTGGGGCGGGAATGAGCAGTTCTTC. The J gene is TRBJ2-1, the V gene TRBV19; D is possibly TRBD1 or TRBD2 (5 bases each). V was clipped by 6 bases and J by 7 bases, with 16 bases between them. Germline loops: CDR1 LNHDA, CDR2 SQIVND (reference sequence). The CDR3 covers 14 residues.

The rearrangement links TRBV5-6 to TRBJ1-2; D might be TRBD1 (6 bases). The CDR3 contains 14 residues. Germline V gives CDR1 SGHDT, CDR2 YYEEEE. Trimming stripped 0 bases from V and 3 bases from J, with 9 bases between. In DNA, the CDR3 is TGTGCCAGCAGCTTGGGGACAGCATACTATGGCTACACCTTC. Translation: CASSLGTAYYGYTF.

The chain employs TRBV11-2 and TRBJ2-1; 10 nucleotides match TRBD2. Germline-derived CDR1 and CDR2 are SGHAT and FQNNGV. The CDR3 runs 15 residues. V gave up 5 bases and J gave up 2 bases; unmatched junction bases: 3. CDR3 region: CASSLSGRPYNEQFF. DNA for the CDR3: TGTGCCAGCAGCCTTAGCGGGAGGCCCTACAATGAGCAGTTCTTC.

This clonotype was counted once. J is TRBJ1-1 and V is TRBV7-3; D may be TRBD1 (5 bases). The CDR3 spans 16 residues. Deletions cut 5 bases from V and 4 bases from J, with 20 bases between. Germline values: CDR1 SGHTA, CDR2 FQGTGA. This CDR3 reads CASSPSGTRKGTEAFF. The DNA of the CDR3 is TGTGCCAGCAGCCCATCGGGGACGCGTAAGGGCACTGAAGCTTTCTTT. The full variable domain, rest sourced from reference TRBV7-3 and TRBJ1-1, is GAGVSQTPSNKVTEKGKYVELRCDPISGHTALYWYRQSLGQGPEFLIYFQGTGAADDSGLPNDRFFAVRPEGSVSTLKIQRTERGDSAVYLCASSPSGTRKGTEAFFGQGTRLTVV.

This clonotype was recorded a few times. This chain connects TRBV7-6 to TRBJ2-1; 10 bases match TRBD1. Per germline, CDR1 SGHVS and CDR2 FNYEAQ. The length of the CDR3 is 13 residues. V lost 5 bases and J lost 8; bases outside the gene matches: 3. DNA for the CDR3: TGTGCCAGCAGCCGAGACAGGGGGCATGAGCAGTTCTTC. It yields the protein CASSRDRGHEQFF.

J is TRBJ2-2 and V is TRBV28, with TRBD1 identical over 7 bases. Per the germline V gene, CDR1 is MDHEN and CDR2 is SYDVKM. CDR3 length equals 14 residues. The junction had 6 bases not matched to a gene; V was cut back by 5 bases and J by 6 bases. The CDR3 DNA follows: TGTGCCAGCAGTCGACAGGGAGAGGCCGGGGAGCTGTTTTTT. Translating gives CASSRQGEAGELFF. Based on the CDR3 plus reference TRBV28 and TRBJ2-2, the full variable domain is DVKVTQSSRYLVKRTGEKVFLECVQDMDHENMFWYRQDPGLGLRLIYFSYDVKMKEKGDIPEGYSVSREKKERFSLILESASTNQTSMYLCASSRQGEAGELFFGEGSRLTVL.

In its sample, this clonotype was seen a few times. The chain links TRBV5-1 to TRBJ1-2, with D unclear. The germline CDR1 and CDR2 sequences are SGHRS and YFSETQ. The CDR3 is 14 residues long. Trimming removed 4 bases at V and 3 bases at J, with 13 bases between. CDR3 loop: CASSPDVVDYGYTF. DNA for the CDR3: TGCGCCAGCAGCCCTGACGTGGTGGACTATGGCTACACCTTC.